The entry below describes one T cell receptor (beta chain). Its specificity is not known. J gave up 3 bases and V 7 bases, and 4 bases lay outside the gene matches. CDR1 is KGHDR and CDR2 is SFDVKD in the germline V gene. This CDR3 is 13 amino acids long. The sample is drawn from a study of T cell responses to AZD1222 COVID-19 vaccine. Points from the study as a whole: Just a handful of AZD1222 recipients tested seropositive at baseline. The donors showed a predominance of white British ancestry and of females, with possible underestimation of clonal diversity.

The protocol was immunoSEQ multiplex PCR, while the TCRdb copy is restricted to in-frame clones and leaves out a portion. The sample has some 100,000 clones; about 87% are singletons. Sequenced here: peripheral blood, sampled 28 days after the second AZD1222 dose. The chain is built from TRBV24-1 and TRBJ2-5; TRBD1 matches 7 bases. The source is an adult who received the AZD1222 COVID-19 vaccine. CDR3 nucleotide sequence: TGTGCCACCAGCGGGGACAGTAAAGAGACCCAGTACTTC. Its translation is CATSGDSKETQYF.